The source of this TCR beta chain is a study of identical twins' blood T cells. This clonotype was counted between two and nine times. The CDR3 is 17 residues long. Deletions cut 3 bases from V and 5 bases from J, with 25 bases between. Germline V lookup: CDR1 SQVTM, CDR2 ANQGSEA. TCR cDNA libraries were made from RNA using a previously described, modified protocol. TCRdb processed the 5' RACE reads anew with MiXCR; each CDR3 protein has one entry. The table records roughly 340,000 distinct CDR3 sequences, around 30% of them present only once. J is TRBJ2-5 and V is TRBV29-1; D not resolved. The sequence was collected from a woman aged 18 to 55 in good health. Sequenced: PBMCs. CDR3 amino acids: CSVDHRVRPSEYETQYF. The CDR3 nucleotides read TGCAGCGTTGATCATAGAGTCAGACCTTCCGAGTATGAGACCCAGTACTTC.